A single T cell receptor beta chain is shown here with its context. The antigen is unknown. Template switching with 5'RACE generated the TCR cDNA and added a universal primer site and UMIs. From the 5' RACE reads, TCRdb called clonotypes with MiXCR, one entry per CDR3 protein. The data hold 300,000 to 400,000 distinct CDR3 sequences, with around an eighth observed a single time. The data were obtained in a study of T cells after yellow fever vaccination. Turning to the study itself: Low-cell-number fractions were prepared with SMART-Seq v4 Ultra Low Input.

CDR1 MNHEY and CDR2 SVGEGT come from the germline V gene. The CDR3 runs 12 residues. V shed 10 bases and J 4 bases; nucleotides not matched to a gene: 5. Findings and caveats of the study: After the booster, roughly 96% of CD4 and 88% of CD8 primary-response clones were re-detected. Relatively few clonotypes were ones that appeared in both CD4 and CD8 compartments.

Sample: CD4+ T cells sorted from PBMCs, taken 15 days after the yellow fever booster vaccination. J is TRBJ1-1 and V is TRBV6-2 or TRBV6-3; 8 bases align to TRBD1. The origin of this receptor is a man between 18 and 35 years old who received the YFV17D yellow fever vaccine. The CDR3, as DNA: TGTGCCACAAAACAGGGGGGCACTGAAGCTTTCTTT. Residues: CATKQGGTEAFF.